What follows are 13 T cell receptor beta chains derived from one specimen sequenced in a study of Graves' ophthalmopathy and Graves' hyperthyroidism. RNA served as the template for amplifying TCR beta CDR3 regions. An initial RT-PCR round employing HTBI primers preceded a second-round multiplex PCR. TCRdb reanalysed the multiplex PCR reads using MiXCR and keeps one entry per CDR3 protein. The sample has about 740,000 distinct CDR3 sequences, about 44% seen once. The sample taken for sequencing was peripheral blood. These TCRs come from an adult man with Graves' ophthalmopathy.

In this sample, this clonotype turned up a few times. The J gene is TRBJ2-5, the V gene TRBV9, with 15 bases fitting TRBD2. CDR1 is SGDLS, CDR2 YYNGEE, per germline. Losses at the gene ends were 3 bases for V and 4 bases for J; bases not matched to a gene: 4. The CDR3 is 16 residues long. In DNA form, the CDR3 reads TGTGCCAGCAGCGCGGGACTAGCGGGAGGCCGAGAGACCCAGTACTTC. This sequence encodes CASSAGLAGGRETQYF.

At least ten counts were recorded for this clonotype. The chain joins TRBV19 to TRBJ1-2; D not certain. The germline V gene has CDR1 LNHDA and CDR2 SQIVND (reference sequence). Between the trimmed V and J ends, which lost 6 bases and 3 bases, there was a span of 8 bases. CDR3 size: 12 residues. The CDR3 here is CASSAGYYGYTF. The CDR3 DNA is TGTGCCAGTAGCGCCGGGTACTATGGCTACACCTTC.

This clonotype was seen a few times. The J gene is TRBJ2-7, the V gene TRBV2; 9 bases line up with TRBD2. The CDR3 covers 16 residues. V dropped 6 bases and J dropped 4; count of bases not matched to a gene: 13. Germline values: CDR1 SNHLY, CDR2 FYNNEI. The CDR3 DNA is TGTGCCAGCAGCCCGACTGACGCTAGCGGGGCGTACGAGCAGTACTTC. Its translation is CASSPTDASGAYEQYF.

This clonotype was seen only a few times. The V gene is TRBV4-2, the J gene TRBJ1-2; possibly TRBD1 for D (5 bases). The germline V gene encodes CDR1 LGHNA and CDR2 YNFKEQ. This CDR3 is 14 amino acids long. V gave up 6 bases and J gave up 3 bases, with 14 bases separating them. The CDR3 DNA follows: TGTGCCAGCAGGACCGGGGGAGACGACTATGGCTACACCTTC. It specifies CASRTGGDDYGYTF.

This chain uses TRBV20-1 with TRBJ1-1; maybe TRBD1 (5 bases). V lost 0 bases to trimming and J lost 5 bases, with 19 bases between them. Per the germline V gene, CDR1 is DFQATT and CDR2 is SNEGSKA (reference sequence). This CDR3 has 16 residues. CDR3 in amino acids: CSARDVGGDGGTEAFF. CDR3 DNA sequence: TGCAGTGCTAGAGATGTCGGAGGGGACGGTGGGACTGAAGCTTTCTTT.

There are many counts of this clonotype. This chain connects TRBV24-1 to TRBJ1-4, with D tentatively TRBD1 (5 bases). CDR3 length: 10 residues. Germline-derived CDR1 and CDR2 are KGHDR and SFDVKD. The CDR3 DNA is TGTGGAGGATTAGGGGACGGACTGTTTTTT. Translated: CGGLGDGLFF.

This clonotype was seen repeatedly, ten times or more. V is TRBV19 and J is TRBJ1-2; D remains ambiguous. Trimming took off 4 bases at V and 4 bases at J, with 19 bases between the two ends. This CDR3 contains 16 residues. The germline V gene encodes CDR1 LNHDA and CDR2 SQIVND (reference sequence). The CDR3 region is CASSTLLGTELYGYTF. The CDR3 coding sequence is TGTGCCAGTAGTACCCTCCTCGGAACGGAGCTCTATGGCTACACCTTC.

Here the CDR3 DNA reads TGTGCCAGCAGGGATCGAGGAGAATCCCATAATTCACCCCTCCACTTT. This sequence encodes CASRDRGESHNSPLHF. The J gene is TRBJ1-6, the V gene TRBV6-5; D not resolved. CDR3 length equals 16 residues. CDR1 and CDR2 from the germline V gene are MNHEY and SVGAGI. With 6 bases removed from V and 5 bases from J, the gap between germline ends came to 17 bases.

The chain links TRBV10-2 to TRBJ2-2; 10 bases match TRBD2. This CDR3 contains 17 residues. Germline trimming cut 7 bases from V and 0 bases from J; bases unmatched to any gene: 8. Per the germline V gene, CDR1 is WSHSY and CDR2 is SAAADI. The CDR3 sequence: CASTHASGSANTGELFF. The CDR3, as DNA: TGCGCCAGCACCCATGCTAGCGGGAGCGCGAACACCGGGGAGCTGTTTTTT.

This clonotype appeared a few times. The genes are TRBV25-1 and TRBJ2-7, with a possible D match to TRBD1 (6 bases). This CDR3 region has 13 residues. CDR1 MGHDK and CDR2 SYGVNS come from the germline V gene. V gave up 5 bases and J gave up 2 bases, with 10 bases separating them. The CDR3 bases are TGTGCCAGCAGTCCTGACAGGCCCTACGAGCAGTACTTC. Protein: CASSPDRPYEQYF.

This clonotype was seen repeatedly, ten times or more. The chain's CDR3 is CATSESRTGGFGNQPQHF. DNA of the CDR3: TGTGCCACCAGTGAATCACGGACAGGGGGCTTCGGCAATCAGCCCCAGCATTTT. The rearrangement links TRBV24-1 to TRBJ1-5, with TRBD1 matching 11 bases. CDR1 and CDR2 from the germline V gene are KGHDR and SFDVKD. The CDR3 has 18 amino acids. Germline trimming cut 4 bases from V and 2 bases from J; bases unmatched to any gene: 9.

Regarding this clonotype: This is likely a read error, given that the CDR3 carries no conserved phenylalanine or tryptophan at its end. The CDR3 DNA follows: TGTGCCAGCAGCTCCTTCCCTTCAGGGGTAGAATCCTACGAGCAGTACCTC. It yields the protein CASSSFPSGVESYEQYL. The chain uses TRBV7-2 and TRBJ2-7; the D gene is possibly TRBD1 (6 bases). This CDR3 has 17 amino acids. Deletions cut 4 bases from V and 1 base from J, with 20 bases between. Germline lookup yields CDR1 SGHTA and CDR2 FQGNSA.

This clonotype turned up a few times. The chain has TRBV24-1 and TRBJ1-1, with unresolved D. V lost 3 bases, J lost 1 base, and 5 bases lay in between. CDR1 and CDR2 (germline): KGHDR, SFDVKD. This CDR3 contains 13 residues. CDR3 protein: CATSDSRNTEAFF. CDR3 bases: TGTGCCACCAGTGATAGCAGGAACACTGAAGCTTTCTTT.